Sequencing of this T cell receptor beta chain was carried out in a study of STAT5B mutations in CD4+ large granular lymphocyte leukemia. Study-wide findings and caveats: The CD4+ versus CD8+ T-LGLL clonality difference may reflect limited sample size. Compared with healthy controls (2/35), patient top clones favored TRBV06 (8/27). Patient CD4-sorted repertoires stayed more clonal than healthy ones after leukemic-clone removal.

As originally analysed: The detection floor for productive clonotype frequency was 2.59 x 10-5. Data came from immunoSEQ multiplex PCR; TCRdb stores just in-frame clones and leaves some out. That table furnishes V, J and clone size, whereas the DNA furnished D and trimming. The sample shows roughly 32,000 clones, approximately 79% of them seen only once. CDR1 MDHEN and CDR2 SYDVKM come from the germline V gene. This CDR3 contains 13 residues. V was clipped by 8 bases and J by 7 bases; unmatched bases: 5. This clone turned up a few times. What it binds is unknown. The source is a human donor in good health. The chain couples TRBV28 to TRBJ1-6, with 7 bases lining up with TRBD1. Sequenced: CD4+ T cells from blood buffy coats. CDR3 DNA sequence: TGTGCCAGCTTGGGACAGCCAAATTCACCCCTCCACTTT. Protein product: CASLGQPNSPLHF.